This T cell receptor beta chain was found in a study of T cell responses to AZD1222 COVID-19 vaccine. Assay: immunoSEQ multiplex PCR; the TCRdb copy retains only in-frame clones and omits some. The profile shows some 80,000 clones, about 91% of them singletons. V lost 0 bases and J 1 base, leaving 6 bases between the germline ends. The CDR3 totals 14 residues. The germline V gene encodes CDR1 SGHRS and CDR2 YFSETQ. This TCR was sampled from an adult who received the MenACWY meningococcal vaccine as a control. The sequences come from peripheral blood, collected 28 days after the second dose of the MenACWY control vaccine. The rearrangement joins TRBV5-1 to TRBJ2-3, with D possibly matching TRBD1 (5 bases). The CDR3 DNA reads TGCGCCAGCAGCTTGGTACAGGGCACAGATACGCAGTATTTT. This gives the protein CASSLVQGTDTQYF.